This TCR beta chain was sequenced during a study of cytomegalovirus exposure and HLA in healthy donors. Study background: A previous analysis identified 95 million to 120 million unique TCR beta sequences derived from approximately 190 million T cells.

Germline V gene sequence: CDR1 SEHNR, CDR2 FQNEAQ (reference sequence). The CDR3 spans 14 residues. Donors likely had unrecorded immune exposures despite being nominally healthy when sampled. On this clone: Its antigen is not known. Germline and junction disagree at one end, which may indicate a read error.

PCR involved 60 Vbeta and 13 Jbeta primers. Produced via immunoSEQ multiplex PCR; TCRdb's table is partial and in-frame only. This sample has about 140,000 clones, with 78% found just once. Points from the study as a whole: Later analysis suggested most CMV-associated TCR beta chains were HLA-restricted.

Sequenced sample: PBMCs. This sequence originates from a female donor in good health and CMV-seronegative. V gene TRBV7-9 combines with J gene TRBJ2-7, with 7 nucleotides matching TRBD2. CDR3 loop: CSSSLQTSLSEQYF. CDR3 bases: TGTTCCAGCAGCTTACAGACTAGCTTATCCGAGCAGTACTTC.